The clone carrying this TCR beta chain was counted at least ten times. The data were taken from a study of early T cells in non-severe SARS-CoV-2 infection. Tagging with unique molecular identifiers was applied to individual cDNA molecules. TCRdb reprocessed the 5' RACE reads with MiXCR, giving one entry per CDR3 protein. This table holds fewer than 30,000 distinct CDR3 sequences, 3.5% to 4.5% found once. V was trimmed by 5 bases and J by 4 bases, leaving 15 bases between them. This CDR3 has 14 residues. Germline loops: CDR1 MNHEY, CDR2 SMNVEV (reference sequence). Sequencing was performed on whole blood. The source of this sequence is an adult who was a healthcare worker with PCR-confirmed SARS-CoV-2 infection or an uninfected control (not recorded which). This chain joins TRBV27 and TRBJ2-7; D perhaps matches TRBD2 (5 bases). Here the CDR3 reads CASSPTAGNYEQYF. The CDR3 nucleotides read TGTGCCAGCAGTCCAACGGCCGGGAATTACGAGCAGTACTTC.